This TCR beta chain was sequenced during a study of vaccination and CD4 T cells after COVID-19. Whole-study results and caveats: The appearance of a median approximately 90% of reactive clones in convalescent patients occurred only post-vaccination.

The CDR3 loop spans 13 amino acids. Germline V gene sequence: CDR1 DFQATT, CDR2 SNEGSKA (reference sequence). V was cut by 0 bases and J by 6 bases, with 8 bases left in between. Treatment indicated: roughly 11-day PBMC culture with coronavirus spike peptide pools or control peptides (ViraFEST assay). IL-2 at approximately 10 IU/ml and peptide pools at approximately 10 ug/ml were added to PBMCs cultured at two million per well. Turning to this clonotype: Antigen unknown.

The Oncomine TCR Beta short-read assay was what sequenced the DNA obtained from cultured CD4+ T cells. TCRdb re-called the PCR reads through MiXCR, storing one row per CDR3 protein. The sample lists 12,000 to 15,000 distinct CDR3 sequences; about 55% were seen once. V and J are TRBV20-1 and TRBJ2-2; D unclear. The sample consisted of CD4+ T cells from blood, cultured in vitro, taken before SARS-CoV-2 vaccination. The TCR originated in a human donor who had recovered from COVID-19. The CDR3 region has the DNA TGCAGTGCTAGAGACCATGGATCCGGGGAGCTGTTTTTT. It encodes CSARDHGSGELFF.